These 2 T cell receptor beta chains were sequenced from one sample in a study of control samples from healthy donors and cancer patients. Method: immunoSEQ multiplex PCR; TCRdb's copy keeps in-frame clones and lacks some. Of roughly 400,000 clones in the sample, 75% to 95% were seen once. Sequenced input: PBMCs. The receptors stem from a man in his forties or fifties with head and neck cancer.

The V and J genes are TRBV10-2 and TRBJ1-5; no clear D. Germline-derived CDR1 and CDR2 are WSHSY and SAAADI. CDR3 length: 17 amino acids. V lost 0 bases and J 3 bases, leaving 15 bases between the germline ends. CDR3 DNA sequence: TGCGCCAGCAGTGAGTCGGAGACTCCTACAGTCAATCAGCCCCAGCATTTT. It is translated as CASSESETPTVNQPQHF.

The chain has TRBV15 and TRBJ2-7; 8 positions match TRBD2. Germline V CDR1 and CDR2: LNHNV, YYDKDF (reference sequence). The CDR3 extends over 16 amino acids. Unmatched junction bases numbered 9, after V lost 1 base and J lost 4 bases. The CDR3 sequence is CATSRGAGGHFYEQYF. For the CDR3, the DNA is TGTGCCACCAGCAGAGGTGCGGGAGGCCACTTTTACGAGCAGTACTTC.